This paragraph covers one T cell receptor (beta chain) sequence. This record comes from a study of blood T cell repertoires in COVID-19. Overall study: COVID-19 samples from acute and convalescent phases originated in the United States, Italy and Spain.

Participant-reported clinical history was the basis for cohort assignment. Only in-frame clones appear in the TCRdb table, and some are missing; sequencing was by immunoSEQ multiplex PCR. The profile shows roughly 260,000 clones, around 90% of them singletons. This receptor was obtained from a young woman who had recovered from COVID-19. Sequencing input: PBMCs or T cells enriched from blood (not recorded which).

The CDR3 DNA is TGTGCCAGCAGTTTAGGCCCACGAGCGGAGCAGTTCTTC. Residues: CASSLGPRAEQFF. The V and J genes are TRBV12-3 or TRBV12-4 and TRBJ2-1; D ambiguous. This CDR3 is built from 13 residues. Trimming took off 1 base at V and 10 bases at J, with 11 bases between the two ends.